The sequence of this T cell receptor (beta chain) was determined in a study of blood T cell repertoires in COVID-19. Background on the study: The United States, Italy and Spain supplied acute and convalescent COVID-19 samples.

Categorization into cohorts depended on clinical history that participants reported. Recovered status applied to Cohort 3 donors who had two consecutive negative PCRs. It also applied to those with clearance or with symptom resolution. This table comes from immunoSEQ multiplex PCR, and its TCRdb copy is limited to in-frame clones, with some not included. The data contain approximately 440,000 clones, about 92% of them singletons. Trimming took off 2 bases at V and 7 bases at J, with 12 bases between the two ends. The CDR3 is 13 amino acids. The germline gives CDR1 SGHTS, CDR2 YDEGEE. The sample comprised PBMCs or T cells enriched from blood (not recorded which). The rearrangement joins TRBV5-8 to TRBJ1-2; D unresolved. The sequence was collected from a young man who had recovered from COVID-19. The CDR3 sequence: CASSFSAPLGYTF. In DNA, the CDR3 is TGTGCCAGCAGCTTTTCAGCGCCCCTTGGCTACACCTTC.